This T cell receptor beta chain derives from a study of T cells in women clearing cervical HPV infection (dated by TCRdb to the late 2010s). With regard to the full study: The cases were 20 to 25 women with histologically confirmed HPV16-related CIN3 or worse, and 2 of those women had invasive cancers. An exploratory proof-of-principle case-control study, nested within the Guanacaste HPV Natural History Study in Costa Rica, was conducted to compare TCR repertoires across cervical HPV16 outcomes. Controls were 20 to 30 women whose single incident HPV16 infection cleared within 12 months without precancer or cancer developing. Quality controls consisted of five blinded duplicates per group, for a total of approximately 60 samples made up of 50 participants and roughly ten replicates. In the parent cohort, roughly 9,700 women aged 18 or older were enrolled in Guanacaste, Costa Rica, during 1993 to 1994 and then followed for less than 8 years. HLA typing was available for only a few women, so HLA type could not be excluded as a confounder. Blood from cases was collected at the visit at which the lesion was first identified, whereas blood from controls was collected once infection was no longer detected. Cases were matched to controls by age within five years and by the year the sample was collected. Cases had a median age of around 32 years compared with approximately 40 for controls, and baseline characteristics showed no significant differences between the groups. For cases, the median interval between lesion detection and blood sampling was about 150 days, with an interquartile range of roughly 80 to 230 days. Broad study findings and their caveats: CIN3+ cases had significantly higher TCR repertoire richness than controls across sequencing depths, but evenness did not differ between the groups. The cross-sectional design could not show whether the associations came before the infection or were a result of it, and neither effector/memory subsets nor HPV-specific T cells were isolated. Because the number of T cells per sample was unknown, the richness differences could reflect varying T-cell content rather than repertoire biology. By combining richness with V gene abundances, random forest classifiers separated cases from controls with an estimated AUC of less than 0.85. TRBV6-7 relative abundance was lower in cases than in controls (roughly 0.11% versus 0.16%; Bonferroni P = 0.0008).

Using the immunoSEQ assay, multiplex PCR amplified TCR beta CDR3 regions from an average of about 1,200 ng of genomic DNA per sample. Primer bias was corrected in the assay by using a complete synthetic TCR repertoire to establish an amplification baseline. Amplicons were sequenced on the Illumina platform. Under the source paper's analysis protocol: Sequences were error-corrected by clustering with frequency ratios and a modified nearest-neighbor algorithm, then analyzed in the immunoSEQ Analyzer with IMGT gene definitions. At each rarefaction depth, TCR richness and evenness were averaged over 20 rarefaction repeats, and samples with fewer sequences than the depth were excluded. Wilcoxon rank sum tests with FDR correction were used to compare relative abundances of V, D and J genes between the groups. In the blinded duplicates, the intraclass correlation was just under 97% for TCR richness and averaged about 80% across approximately 60 gene segments. TCRdb's version of the immuneACCESS table is confined to in-frame rearrangements and falls short of the full clone set. An unresolved V gene accounts for under half of the shortfall where checked; the remainder is of unknown origin. From that table come the V and J calls and clone size; the DNA was used to work out D and trimming. The table held for this sample gives 25,000 to 35,000 clones. Of the sample, roughly 2.8% is held by the ten largest clones.

CDR3 length: 14 amino acids, cysteine to phenylalanine. The CDR3 was read in part: 33 bases, with the frame set at base 1. At the junction V is shortened by 4 bases and J by 5 bases; bases outside the gene matches: 4. CDR1 and CDR2, per the germline V gene (reference sequence), are PRHDT and FYEKMQ. Every participant had a single incident cervical HPV16 infection, and prevalent HPV16 infections were excluded. Cervical HPV DNA was detected by MY09/MY11 PCR, and genotyping was performed by dot-blot hybridization. Around 14 mL of heparinized blood was centrifuged, after which the buffy coat was aliquoted, frozen at -30 degrees C, and then stored at -80 degrees C. QIAGEN kits were used to extract genomic DNA from the buffy coat specimens. In regard to this clone: What antigen it recognizes has not been identified. The CDR3 is cut off 3 residues early in the read; its end comes from the germline J gene.

This receptor was taken from a woman between 18 and 70 years old with a cervical HPV16 infection that either progressed to CIN3+ or cleared (not recorded which). The sequencing sample was made of blood buffy coat. Recombination linked TRBV13 to TRBJ2-1; 8 of the junction bases match TRBD1. Partial CDR3 DNA: TGTGCCAGCAGCTCACAGGGGGGACACAATGAG. This translates into CASSSQGGHNE. The full CDR3 sequence reads CASSSQGGHNEQFF. The entire variable domain, with the stretches around the CDR3 drawn from the reference TRBV13 and TRBJ2-1 proteins, is AAGVIQSPRHLIKEKRETATLKCYPIPRHDTVYWYQQGPGQDPQFLISFYEKMQSDKGSIPDRFSAQQFSDYHSELNMSSLELGDSALYFCASSSQGGHNEQFFGPGTRLTVL.